This is a list of T cell receptor beta chains from one sample in a study of cytomegalovirus exposure and HLA in healthy donors. Sequencing was performed with immunoSEQ multiplex PCR; in TCRdb, only in-frame clones are kept and a portion is missing. The sample lists 150,000 to 200,000 clones; over 75% were seen once. Sample: PBMCs. These TCRs come from a woman younger than 45 in good health and CMV-seronegative. Both conserved end residues are part of each CDR3. Each record gives: D gene, CDR3 length, clone size, V gene, J gene, CDR3 protein, CDR3 DNA. D genes are given only for firm matches. Size tells how often a clone was seen (once, few, many) or the class of an expanded clone, and some rows leave it out.

>NA|14|few|TRBV6-6|TRBJ1-1
CASSYWERDTEAFF
TGTGCCAGCAGTTACTGGGAGAGGGACACTGAAGCTTTCTTT
>NA|16|NA|TRBV10-3|TRBJ1-5
CAISESVAQRNQPQHF
TGTGCCATCAGTGAGTCAGTAGCCCAGAGAAATCAGCCCCAGCATTTT
>NA|13|NA|TRBV30|TRBJ2-7
CAWSVRDSYEQYF
TGTGCCTGGAGTGTACGAGACTCCTACGAGCAGTACTTC
>TRBD2|13|NA|TRBV2|TRBJ2-6
CASRSGGTYVLTF
TGTGCCAGCAGGTCCGGGGGGACCTACGTCCTGACTTTC
>NA|14|NA|TRBV6-1|TRBJ1-1
CASSENGEVTEAFF
TGTGCCAGCAGTGAAAATGGGGAGGTCACTGAAGCTTTCTTT
>NA|13|NA|TRBV9|TRBJ2-7
CASSAGVYNEQYF
TGTGCCAGCAGCGCCGGGGTGTACAACGAGCAGTACTTC
>NA|14|NA|TRBV5-1|TRBJ1-2
CASSRYDNNYGYTF
TGCGCCAGCAGCAGGTACGACAACAACTATGGCTACACCTTC
>NA|15|once|TRBV4-2|TRBJ1-2
CASSQERTDIYGYTF
TGTGCCAGCAGCCAAGAACGGACAGACATCTATGGCTACACCTTC
>NA|17|NA|TRBV4-3|TRBJ1-2
CASSQGRGGGYFYGYTF
TGCGCCAGCAGCCAAGGACGAGGGGGAGGGTACTTTTATGGCTACACCTTC
>NA|14|NA|TRBV9|TRBJ2-5
CASSVGGVEETQYF
TGTGCCAGCAGCGTGGGCGGGGTGGAAGAGACCCAGTACTTC
>NA|15|few|TRBV6-5|TRBJ2-7
CASRFAGGLSYEQYF
TGTGCCAGCAGATTCGCCGGGGGGCTTTCCTACGAGCAGTACTTC
>NA|15|NA|TRBV23-1|TRBJ2-3
CASSRRGAREDTQYF
TGCGCCAGCAGTCGTCGGGGGGCAAGGGAAGATACGCAGTATTTT
>TRBD1|14|once|TRBV5-1|TRBJ2-3
CASSIGQVTDTQYF
TGCGCCAGCAGCATAGGACAGGTTACAGATACGCAGTATTTT
>NA|13|NA|TRBV5-1|TRBJ2-7
CASSGSLNYEQYF
TGCGCCAGCTCAGGGTCCCTAAACTACGAGCAGTACTTC
>NA|11|few|TRBV19|TRBJ2-7
CASSIRGEQYF
TGTGCCAGTAGTATACGGGGCGAGCAGTACTTC
>NA|12|NA|TRBV6-5|TRBJ1-1
CASRGPNTEAFF
TGTGCCAGCAGGGGCCCGAACACTGAAGCTTTCTTT
>NA|14|NA|TRBV30|TRBJ1-2
CAWKSRTIIYGYTF
TGTGCCTGGAAGAGCCGTACTATCATCTATGGCTACACCTTC
>NA|16|NA|TRBV6-1|TRBJ2-3
CASSEAKGVSTDTQYF
TGTGCCAGCAGTGAAGCTAAGGGAGTAAGCACAGATACGCAGTATTTT
>TRBD1|14|NA|TRBV6-5|TRBJ1-2
CASSYSDRVYGYTF
TGTGCCAGCAGTTACTCGGACAGGGTCTATGGCTACACCTTC
>NA|17|NA|TRBV10-1|TRBJ2-1
CASSESHIHCGYDEQFF
TGCGCCAGCAGTGAGTCCCATATCCATTGCGGTTATGATGAGCAGTTCTTC
>NA|14|NA|TRBV18|TRBJ2-7
CASSAGTEPYEQYF
TGTGCCAGCTCCGCCGGGACTGAACCTTACGAGCAGTACTTC
>NA|15|once|TRBV7-2|TRBJ2-3
CASSFTLGYGDTQYF
TGTGCCAGCAGCTTTACACTAGGGTACGGAGATACGCAGTATTTT
>NA|14|few|TRBV27|TRBJ1-1
CASSSLTGNTEAFF
TGTGCCAGCAGTTCACTGACAGGGAACACTGAAGCTTTCTTT
>NA|13|few|TRBV2|TRBJ1-1
CASSLRQATEAFF
TGTGCCAGCAGTCTCAGACAGGCCACTGAAGCTTTCTTT
>TRBD2|12|NA|TRBV6-1|TRBJ2-3
CASSLAGDTQYF
TGTGCCAGCAGCTTAGCGGGGGATACGCAGTATTTT
>NA|12|few|TRBV19|TRBJ2-2
CASTLAGGELFF
TGTGCCAGTACCCTAGCTGGCGGGGAGCTGTTTTTT
>TRBD1|14|NA|TRBV12-5|TRBJ1-6
CASGAGTVNSPLHF
TGTGCTAGTGGTGCCGGGACAGTAAATTCACCCCTCCACTTT
>TRBD1|15|NA|TRBV9|TRBJ1-1
CASSVGQGVNTEAFF
TGTGCCAGCAGCGTTGGACAGGGGGTGAACACTGAAGCTTTCTTT
>NA|14|NA|TRBV6-5|TRBJ1-1
CASSPLTVNTEAFF
TGTGCCAGCAGCCCCTTGACAGTCAACACTGAAGCTTTCTTT
>NA|14|few|TRBV2|TRBJ2-4
CASSERTTENIQYF
TGTGCCAGCAGTGAAAGGACAACGGAAAACATTCAGTACTTC
>NA|15|NA|TRBV4-1|TRBJ1-1
CASSHGLGMNTEAFF
TGCGCCAGCAGCCACGGACTCGGCATGAACACTGAAGCTTTCTTT
>NA|15|few|TRBV7-6|TRBJ2-5
CASSLQTPGKETQYF
TGTGCCAGCAGCTTACAAACCCCGGGGAAAGAGACCCAGTACTTC
>TRBD1|20|NA|TRBV10-3|TRBJ1-2
CAISDPRDRELFFLGYGYTF
TGTGCCATCAGTGACCCCCGGGACAGGGAATTATTTTTTCTTGGCTATGGCTACACCTTC
>TRBD1|16|NA|TRBV7-7|TRBJ2-5
CASSLGPGTGGETQYF
TGTGCTAGCAGCTTAGGTCCCGGGACAGGGGGAGAGACCCAGTACTTC
>TRBD2|14|NA|TRBV19|TRBJ2-3
CASISSSGGAEQYF
TGTGCCAGTATTTCGTCCAGCGGGGGGGCCGAGCAGTATTTT
>TRBD1|14|NA|TRBV6-6|TRBJ1-5
CASSTQGNNQPQHF
TGTGCCAGCAGTACACAGGGGAACAATCAGCCCCAGCATTTT
>TRBD1|14|NA|TRBV6-5|TRBJ1-2
CASSYREQGDGYTF
TGTGCCAGCAGTTACAGGGAACAGGGGGATGGCTACACCTTC
>NA|14|NA|TRBV10-3|TRBJ1-5
CAIGKGEGDQPQHF
TGTGCCATCGGGAAAGGTGAGGGGGATCAGCCCCAGCATTTT
>TRBD2|14|NA|TRBV7-2|TRBJ2-7
CASSDSGGSYEQYF
TGTGCCAGCAGCGATAGCGGGGGCTCCTACGAGCAGTACTTC
>NA|10|NA|TRBV20-1|TRBJ1-4
CSARQEKLFF
TGCAGTGCCAGGCAAGAAAAACTGTTTTTT
>TRBD1|14|NA|TRBV9|TRBJ2-5
CASSVAGGYETQYF
TGTGCCAGCAGCGTAGCAGGGGGTTACGAGACCCAGTACTTC
>TRBD1|13|NA|TRBV2|TRBJ1-1
CASTLQGNTEAFF
TGTGCCAGCACTTTACAGGGGAACACTGAAGCCTTCTTT
>TRBD1|15|NA|TRBV6-4|TRBJ2-1
CASSSTQGAYNEQFF
TGTGCCAGCAGTTCGACGCAGGGGGCCTACAATGAGCAGTTCTTC
>NA|12|NA|TRBV11-2|TRBJ2-7
CASSLVSYEQYF
TGTGCCAGCAGCTTAGTCTCTTACGAGCAGTACTTC
>NA|13|NA|TRBV6-5|TRBJ1-6
CASSPGRNSPLHF
TGTGCCAGCAGTCCGGGAAGAAATTCACCCCTCCACTTT
>NA|16|NA|TRBV4-1|TRBJ1-6
CASSQEGVLYNSPLHF
TGCGCCAGCAGCCAAGAAGGGGTCCTCTATAATTCACCCCTCCACTTT
>NA|15|few|TRBV5-6|TRBJ2-5
CASSGRTRGGETQYF
TGTGCCAGCAGCGGACGGACCAGAGGGGGAGAGACCCAGTACTTC
>TRBD1|14|NA|TRBV2|TRBJ1-2
CAGGGTGAPNGYTF
TGTGCCGGGGGGGGGACAGGGGCCCCTAATGGCTACACCTTC
>TRBD1|14|NA|TRBV6-6|TRBJ1-2
CASTQRGLGYGYTF
TGTGCCAGCACCCAAAGGGGGCTAGGATATGGCTACACCTTC
>TRBD1|15|NA|TRBV6-1|TRBJ2-3
CASSDRTGDTDTQYF
TGTGCCAGCAGTGACCGGACAGGGGACACAGATACGCAGTATTTT